The 27 T cell receptor beta chains reported below all come from one sample, sequenced in a study of blood T cell repertoires in COVID-19. Some clones are missing from TCRdb's copy, which holds only in-frame ones; the method was immunoSEQ multiplex PCR. The repertoire holds roughly 500,000 clones, 88% seen once, with 1.8% in the top ten. The sample consisted of PBMCs or T cells enriched from blood (not recorded which). The receptors were gathered from a woman aged 40 to 50 who had recovered from COVID-19.

This sequence joins TRBV6-1 and TRBJ1-3; perhaps TRBD1 as D (5 bases). The CDR3 has 15 residues. Between the trimmed V and J ends, which lost 0 bases and 2 bases, there was a span of 8 bases. Germline V gene data show CDR1 as MNHNS and CDR2 as SASEGT. The CDR3, as DNA: TGTGCCAGCAGTGAAGCCGGGGGGACTGGAAACACCATATATTTT. Translation: CASSEAGGTGNTIYF.

CDR3 nucleotides: TGTGCCAGCAGTTTCGGAGGGTTTGCGGGAGTAGGGAACATTCAGTACTTC. The encoded protein is CASSFGGFAGVGNIQYF. The chain links TRBV27 to TRBJ2-4; 7 nucleotides align to TRBD2. Germline loops: CDR1 MNHEY, CDR2 SMNVEV (reference sequence). The CDR3 extends over 17 amino acids. J was trimmed by 7 bases and V by 3 bases; bases with no gene match: 15.

The chain couples TRBV3-1 (or the pseudogene TRBV3-2) to TRBJ2-1, with no clear D. CDR3 length equals 15 residues. The germline gives CDR1 LGHDT, CDR2 YNNKEL (reference sequence). Trimming pared 0 bases from V and 4 bases from J, leaving 10 bases between. As DNA, the CDR3 is TGTGCCAGCAGCCAAGACTCGTTCCCTTACAATGAGCAGTTCTTC. Translated: CASSQDSFPYNEQFF.

The chain carries TRBV18 and TRBJ1-2; no definite D call. Germline V gene lookup returns CDR1 KGHSH and CDR2 LQKENI. The CDR3 totals 13 residues. Trimming took 6 bases from V and 8 from J, leaving 16 bases between them. For the CDR3, the DNA is TGTGCCAGCTCCCTAGATGTTAGTAGCGGCTACACCTTC. It yields the protein CASSLDVSSGYTF.

V gene TRBV7-9 combines with J gene TRBJ2-1; D gene ambiguous. Germline V lookup: CDR1 SEHNR, CDR2 FQNEAQ (reference sequence). CDR3 length: 13 residues. V was cut by 5 bases and J by 5 bases, with 10 bases left in between. CDR3 sequence: CASSLTRDNEQFF. For the CDR3, the DNA is TGTGCCAGCAGCCTAACTCGTGACAATGAGCAGTTCTTC. The full variable domain, its missing parts supplied by reference TRBV7-9 and TRBJ2-1, is DTGVSQNPRHKITKRGQNVTFRCDPISEHNRLYWYRQTLGQGPEFLTYFQNEAQLEKSRLLSDRFSAERPKGSFSTLEIQRTEQGDSAMYLCASSLTRDNEQFFGPGTRLTVL.

The chain employs TRBV19 and TRBJ1-2; D is uncertain. The CDR3 extends over 15 amino acids. The V gene lost 0 bases and the J gene lost 7 bases, with 15 bases spanning the gap. Germline CDR1 is LNHDA and CDR2 is SQIVND (reference sequence). CDR3 bases: TGTGCCAGTAGTATAGATCTCGGGTCTCGTCGTGGCTACACCTTC. Its protein product is CASSIDLGSRRGYTF.

The chain is built from TRBV6-2 or TRBV6-3 and TRBJ1-5; 7 bases are a match to TRBD1. Per germline, CDR1 MNHEY and CDR2 SVGEGT. The V segment lost 5 bases and the J segment 1 base; nucleotides outside the gene matches: 11. This CDR3 is built from 17 residues. CDR3 sequence (DNA): TGTGCCAGCAGTCCACGGGCCGACAGGGTGAGCAATCAGCCCCAGCATTTT. Its protein is CASSPRADRVSNQPQHF.

This rearrangement joins TRBV11-2 to TRBJ1-1; TRBD1 matches at 7 bases. The CDR3 contains 13 residues. The germline CDR1 and CDR2 sequences are SGHAT and FQNNGV. V trimming: 5 bases; J trimming: 5 bases; junction bases outside the gene matches: 5. CDR3: CASSLYRGTEAFF. The CDR3, as DNA: TGTGCCAGCAGCCTGTACAGGGGAACTGAAGCTTTCTTT.

V usage is TRBV19 and J usage is TRBJ1-3; 8 positions agree with TRBD1. CDR1 is LNHDA, CDR2 SQIVND, per germline (reference sequence). The CDR3 has 16 amino acids. Unmatched junction bases numbered 7, after V lost 3 bases and J lost 3 bases. CDR3: CASSMGEDRDGNTIYF. DNA for the CDR3: TGTGCCAGTAGTATGGGGGAGGACAGGGATGGAAACACCATATATTTT.

This rearrangement joins TRBV3-1 (or the pseudogene TRBV3-2) to TRBJ2-5, with D uncertain. The CDR3 loop spans 12 amino acids. V lost 4 bases, J lost 5 bases, and 8 bases lay in between. Germline-derived CDR1 and CDR2 are LGHDT and YNNKEL (reference sequence). CDR3 in DNA: TGTGCCAGCAGCCGCCGTCAGGAGACCCAGTACTTC. This sequence encodes CASSRRQETQYF.

This chain links TRBV6-5 with TRBJ2-2, with D uncertain. This CDR3 is 14 amino acids long. CDR1 is MNHEY and CDR2 is SVGAGI in the germline V gene. V lost 2 bases and J lost 7, with 11 bases in between. CDR3 sequence: CASSYAYYGGELFF. The CDR3 DNA reads as TGTGCCAGCAGTTACGCCTACTACGGCGGGGAGCTGTTTTTT.

The V call is TRBV7-8, the J call TRBJ2-3; maybe TRBD1 (5 bases). In germline, CDR1 is SGHVS, CDR2 FQNEAQ. The CDR3 is 14 amino acids. Trimming took off 5 bases at V and 4 bases at J, with 13 bases between the two ends. The CDR3 reads CASSPTSGPDTQYF. DNA for the CDR3: TGTGCCAGCAGCCCTACGTCAGGGCCAGATACGCAGTATTTT.

V and J are TRBV2 and TRBJ2-2; TRBD2 might be the D (6 bases). Trimming left V 4 bases short and J 1 base short, with 13 bases between. CDR1 is SNHLY and CDR2 is FYNNEI in the germline V gene. The CDR3 is 16 residues long. The CDR3 DNA sequence: TGTGCCAGCAGTGTTGGCCTAGCGTGGAACACCGGGGAGCTGTTTTTT. This gives the protein CASSVGLAWNTGELFF.

The chain combines TRBV4-2 with TRBJ2-7; the match to TRBD1 covers 9 bases. The CDR3 is made up of 16 amino acids. Germline CDR1 reads LGHNA; CDR2 reads YNFKEQ. V was clipped by 1 base and J by 3 bases; unmatched bases: 7. The CDR3 bases are TGTGCCAGCAGCCAAGCCTCCGGACAGGGGCACTACGAGCAGTACTTC. Amino acid sequence: CASSQASGQGHYEQYF.

J is TRBJ2-7 and V is TRBV10-3, with 8 nucleotides matching TRBD1. CDR1 and CDR2 from the germline V gene are ENHRY and SYGVKD. The length of the CDR3 is 12 residues. The J segment lost 6 bases and the V segment lost 10 bases, leaving 8 bases of the junction unmatched. The CDR3 bases are TGTGCCACCTGGCAGGGGGCCGCCGAGCAGTACTTC. Its translation is CATWQGAAEQYF.

The chain combines TRBV4-3 with TRBJ1-3; TRBD1 matches at 9 bases. The CDR3 is 15 amino acids. V shed 0 bases, J shed 7 bases, and the junction held 4 bases outside the gene matches. Germline V gene sequence: CDR1 LGHNA, CDR2 YSLEER. CDR3 amino acids: CASSQERTGANTIYF. The DNA for the CDR3 is TGCGCCAGCAGCCAAGAGAGGACAGGGGCGAACACCATATATTTT.

The CDR3 nucleotides read TGTGCCACCAGTGACACCTACGAGCAGTACTTC. It is translated as CATSDTYEQYF. The rearrangement joins TRBV24-1 to TRBJ2-7; D not certain. V gave up 4 bases and J gave up 2 bases, with 2 bases separating them. Germline V gene data show CDR1 as KGHDR and CDR2 as SFDVKD. The CDR3 covers 11 residues.

The CDR3 sequence: CASSYYGETTDTQYF. DNA of the CDR3: TGTGCCAGCAGTTACTACGGGGAGACCACAGATACGCAGTATTTT. The chain employs TRBV6-2 or TRBV6-3 and TRBJ2-3; tentatively, D is TRBD2 (5 bases). Trimming took off 1 base at V and 2 bases at J, with 10 bases between the two ends. CDR1 and CDR2 (germline): MNHEY, SVGEGT. The length of the CDR3 is 15 residues.

Of note for this clone: Other DNA sequences in this specimen translate into the identical CDR3. The chain employs TRBV27 and TRBJ1-2; tentatively, D is TRBD1 (6 bases). Trimming cost V 6 bases and J 2 bases, with 10 bases left between them. CDR1 is MNHEY and CDR2 is SMNVEV in the germline V gene (reference sequence). The CDR3 totals 13 residues. The CDR3 DNA reads as TGTGCCAGCAGCCTAGGACAGAACTATGGCTACACCTTC. As protein: CASSLGQNYGYTF.

The chain combines TRBV10-2 with TRBJ1-2; no reliable D call. Germline loops: CDR1 WSHSY, CDR2 SAAADI. This CDR3 contains 15 residues. The V and J ends lost 2 bases and 4 bases respectively, with 14 bases between them. The CDR3 reads CASSETPQISYGYTF. The CDR3 bases are TGCGCCAGCAGTGAGACGCCACAGATTTCCTATGGCTACACCTTC.

The chain uses TRBV3-1 (or the pseudogene TRBV3-2) and TRBJ1-4; possible D gene TRBD1, 6 bases. The V gene's germline CDR1 is LGHDT and CDR2 YNNKEL (reference sequence). The V gene lost 3 bases and the J gene lost 12 bases, with 14 bases spanning the gap. The CDR3 totals 13 residues. CDR3 sequence reads: CASSQRTAGELFF. The CDR3 DNA sequence: TGTGCCAGCAGCCAGAGGACAGCTGGGGAACTGTTTTTT.

The V and J genes are TRBV3-1 (or the pseudogene TRBV3-2) and TRBJ1-1, with 7 positions matching TRBD1. Per germline, CDR1 LGHDT and CDR2 YNNKEL (reference sequence). This CDR3 comprises 13 residues. With V trimmed by 5 bases and J by 8 bases, 8 bases remained unmatched. The CDR3: CASSSLGQDEAFF. The CDR3 nucleotides are TGTGCCAGCAGCTCCCTAGGACAGGACGAAGCTTTCTTT.

Here the CDR3 DNA reads TGTGCCAGCAGTTACTCGTCCCTTTCCTACGAGCAGTACTTC. It encodes CASSYSSLSYEQYF. The gene calls are TRBV6-2 or TRBV6-3 and TRBJ2-7; D unclear. V gave up 0 bases and J gave up 1 base, with 7 bases separating them. CDR1 and CDR2 from the germline V gene are MNHEY and SVGEGT. This CDR3 comprises 14 residues.

The rearrangement joins TRBV10-3 to TRBJ2-7; TRBD1 aligns across 8 bases. Looked up from germline, CDR1 is ENHRY and CDR2 is SYGVKD. The CDR3 length is 13 residues. The ends lost 6 bases at V and 5 bases at J; junction bases unmatched: 6. The CDR3 here is CAIRGQVLDEQYF. The CDR3 coding sequence is TGTGCCATCAGGGGACAGGTTTTAGACGAGCAGTACTTC.

The V call is TRBV7-8, the J call TRBJ1-2; tentative D call: TRBD1 (5 bases). The CDR3 covers 19 residues. Germline values: CDR1 SGHVS, CDR2 FQNEAQ. V lost 1 base, J lost 8 bases, and 29 bases lay in between. In nucleotides, the CDR3 is TGTGCCAGCAGCTTAGAATCGGCAGGGTCCCTAAAACACCAAAGGGGCTACACCTTC. This codes for CASSLESAGSLKHQRGYTF.

This chain links TRBV7-9 with TRBJ1-6; D is unclear. V shed 7 bases and J shed 5 bases, with 6 bases lying between them. The CDR3 contains 12 residues. Germline V gene data show CDR1 as SEHNR and CDR2 as FQNEAQ (reference sequence). The CDR3 DNA reads as TGTGCCAGCACCCCCGATAATTCACCCCTCCACTTT. Encoded protein: CASTPDNSPLHF.

The chain links TRBV5-6 to TRBJ1-1; 8 positions agree with TRBD1. In germline, CDR1 is SGHDT, CDR2 YYEEEE. This CDR3 is 14 amino acids long. In DNA, the CDR3 is TGTGTCACCGAAGCAGGGGGCGATAGGACTGAAGCTTTCTTT. It translates to CVTEAGGDRTEAFF.